Listed below are T cell receptor beta chains from one sample, sequenced in a study of cytomegalovirus exposure and HLA in healthy donors. Measured with immunoSEQ multiplex PCR; TCRdb has only the in-frame clones, and not every one. The table records 150,000 or so clones, approximately 90% of them present only once. Sequencing was carried out using PBMCs. These receptors all stem from a woman in her twenties or thirties in good health and CMV-seropositive. Both conserved end residues are part of each CDR3. D genes are given only for firm matches. Clone size is not always given. Where it is, it says once, few, many or a class for expanded clones.

j_call clone_size d_call v_call cdr3_nt cdr3_aa
TRBJ2-5 NA NA TRBV5-4 TGTGCCAGCAGCTTGATCAGGGTGGGTCAAGAGACCCAGTACTTC CASSLIRVGQETQYF
TRBJ2-5 once TRBD1 TRBV4-2 TGTGCCAGCAGCCAAGTATCGACACCGGGACAGCAAGAGACCCAGTACTTC CASSQVSTPGQQETQYF
TRBJ2-1 NA NA TRBV20-1 TGCAGTGCTGGCGGTAACAATGAGCAGTTCTTC CSAGGNNEQFF
TRBJ2-3 few TRBD2 TRBV2 TGTGCCAGCAGGCATAGCGGGAGGGAAGGTGCAGATACGCAGTATTTT CASRHSGREGADTQYF
TRBJ2-7 NA NA TRBV19 TGTGCCAGTAGTATGGGTCAATGGAGCGAGCAGTACTTC CASSMGQWSEQYF
TRBJ2-2 NA NA TRBV27 TGTGCCAGCAGTTTCGACTTTAGGACCGGGGAGCTGTTTTTT CASSFDFRTGELFF
TRBJ2-7 NA TRBD1 TRBV4-1 TGCGCCAGCAGCCGTTCATTCACCCTGGACAGGGACGAGCAGTACTTC CASSRSFTLDRDEQYF
TRBJ2-2 NA TRBD2 TRBV15 TGTGCCACCAGCAGAGATAAGGCGGGGGTCACCGGGGAGCTGTTTTTT CATSRDKAGVTGELFF
TRBJ2-3 NA NA TRBV20-1 TGCAGTGCCAGTTCAGTGGCATCGCAGTATTTT CSASSVASQYF
TRBJ2-5 NA NA TRBV4-1 TGCGCCAGCAGCCCACTTTCCGGGGGCCAAGAGACCCAGTACTTC CASSPLSGGQETQYF
TRBJ2-3 NA TRBD2 TRBV5-1 TGCGCCAGCAGCTTGGGGACTAGTGTGACAGATACGCAGTATTTT CASSLGTSVTDTQYF
TRBJ2-7 NA NA TRBV11-3 TGTGCCAGCAGCTTACCACCCGGGGATTGGGACGAGCAGTACTTC CASSLPPGDWDEQYF
TRBJ2-5 once TRBD2 TRBV5-1 TGCGCCAGCAGCTTGGCGGGGGGAGGGCAAGAGACCCAGTACTTC CASSLAGGGQETQYF
TRBJ1-1 once NA TRBV6-5 TGTGCCAGCAGTTCCCCCAATCTGGGGCATACTGAAGCTTTCTTT CASSSPNLGHTEAFF
TRBJ2-3 NA TRBD2 TRBV6-1 TGTGCCATCTCACCCCTAGCGGGAGGTACAGATACGCAGTATTTT CAISPLAGGTDTQYF
TRBJ2-7 NA TRBD1 TRBV5-1 TGCGCCAGCAGTTATGGGACAGGGTCCTACGAGCAGTACTTC CASSYGTGSYEQYF
TRBJ2-2 NA TRBD2 TRBV25-1 TGTGCCAGCAGTGAACAGACCGGGACTAGAAACGGGGAGCTGTTTTTT CASSEQTGTRNGELFF
TRBJ2-7 few NA TRBV7-2 TGTGCCAGCAGCTTAGCGACTGATCCAGCCTACGAGCAGTACTTC CASSLATDPAYEQYF
TRBJ2-1 NA NA TRBV15 TGTGCCACCAGCAGGGGAAACAGGGACGAGCAGTTCTTC CATSRGNRDEQFF
TRBJ2-7 NA TRBD2 TRBV28 TGTGCCAGCAGGGCTAGCGGGAGGAGCTCCTACGAGCAGTACTTC CASRASGRSSYEQYF
TRBJ2-1 NA NA TRBV28 TGTGCCAGCAGTTCGTTAGACGAGGGTTATGAGCAGTTCTTC CASSSLDEGYEQFF
TRBJ2-7 NA NA TRBV2 TGTGCCAGCAGTGAGGGGGCAGGGGCCTACGAGCAGTACTTC CASSEGAGAYEQYF
TRBJ2-7 NA TRBD2 TRBV9 TGTGCCAGCAGCCCGGAAGCGGGAGGGACTCTGGACGAGCAGTACTTC CASSPEAGGTLDEQYF
TRBJ2-7 NA NA TRBV11-2 TGTGCCAGCAGCCTCACGGGTTACGAGCAGTACTTC CASSLTGYEQYF
TRBJ2-1 NA NA TRBV7-9 TGTGCCAGCAGCCCGCCCCAAGCTAGCTCCTACAATGAGCAGTTCTTC CASSPPQASSYNEQFF
TRBJ1-1 NA NA TRBV7-9 TGTGCCAGCAGCCCACGGGGAGGAGGGAACACTGAAGCTTTCTTT CASSPRGGGNTEAFF
TRBJ2-5 few NA TRBV5-1 TGCGCCAGCAGCTTGCTGGGGCAGGGGCGAGAGACCCAGTACTTC CASSLLGQGRETQYF
TRBJ1-3 few NA TRBV28 TGTGCCAGCAGTTTATTCACGGGCACCATATATTTT CASSLFTGTIYF
TRBJ2-7 few NA TRBV10-3 TGTGCCATCATGGGGGACAACTCCTACGAGCAGTACTTC CAIMGDNSYEQYF
TRBJ2-7 NA TRBD1 TRBV5-6 TGTGCCAGCAGCACCGGGACAGCCTACGAGCAGTACTTC CASSTGTAYEQYF
TRBJ1-4 NA NA TRBV28 TGTGCCAGCAGCGCGTCCGGGGGGGCTAATGAAAAACTGTTTTTT CASSASGGANEKLFF
TRBJ2-5 NA TRBD1 TRBV2 TGTGCCAGCGGTGCGGGACAGGGGGTAGGGGAGACCCAGTACTTC CASGAGQGVGETQYF
TRBJ2-7 NA NA TRBV28 TGTGCCAGCAGCGTCTCAGGGTGGGGCTCCTACGAGCAGTACTTC CASSVSGWGSYEQYF
TRBJ2-4 NA TRBD2 TRBV5-1 TGCGCCAGCACCGTCTGGGGAGGGTCCAAAAACATTCAGTACTTC CASTVWGGSKNIQYF
TRBJ2-7 once TRBD1 TRBV7-9 TGTGCCAGCAGCTTCACCGGGACAGGGGTCGAGCAGTACTTC CASSFTGTGVEQYF
TRBJ2-2 NA NA TRBV5-4 TGTGCCAGCAGCTGGGTCGGGGTCACCGGGGAGCTGTTTTTT CASSWVGVTGELFF
TRBJ2-1 NA TRBD2 TRBV19 TGTGCCAGTAAGCCTAGCGGGAGGGCCTCCTACAATGAGCAGTTCTTC CASKPSGRASYNEQFF
TRBJ1-1 NA NA TRBV27 TGTGCCAGCAGTTTATCGGCGACCCTCCTCCGGGACACACACACTGAAGCTTTCTTT CASSLSATLLRDTHTEAFF
TRBJ2-3 NA TRBD2 TRBV9 TGTGCCAGCAGCGTAGGGCCTAGCGGGAGAACAGATACGCAGTATTTT CASSVGPSGRTDTQYF
TRBJ2-3 once TRBD1 TRBV29-1 TGCAGCGCTGGACAGGAGACAGATACGCAGTATTTT CSAGQETDTQYF